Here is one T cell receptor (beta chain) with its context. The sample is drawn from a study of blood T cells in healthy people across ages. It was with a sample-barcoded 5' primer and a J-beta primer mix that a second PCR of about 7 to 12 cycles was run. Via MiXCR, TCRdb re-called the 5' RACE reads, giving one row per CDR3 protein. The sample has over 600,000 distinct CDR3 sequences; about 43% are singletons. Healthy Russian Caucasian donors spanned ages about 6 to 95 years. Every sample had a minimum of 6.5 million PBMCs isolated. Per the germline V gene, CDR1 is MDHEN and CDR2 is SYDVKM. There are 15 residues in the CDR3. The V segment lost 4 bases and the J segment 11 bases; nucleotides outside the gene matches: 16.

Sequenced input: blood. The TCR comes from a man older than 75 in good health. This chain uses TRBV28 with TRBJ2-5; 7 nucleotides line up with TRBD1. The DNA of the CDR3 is TGTGCCAGCAGTTCCTGGACAAGGGGGCTTAATGAGCAGTACTTC. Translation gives CASSSWTRGLNEQYF. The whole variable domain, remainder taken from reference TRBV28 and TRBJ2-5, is DVKVTQSSRYLVKRTGEKVFLECVQDMDHENMFWYRQDPGLGLRLIYFSYDVKMKEKGDIPEGYSVSREKKERFSLILESASTNQTSMYLCASSSWTRGLNEQYFGPGTRLLVL.